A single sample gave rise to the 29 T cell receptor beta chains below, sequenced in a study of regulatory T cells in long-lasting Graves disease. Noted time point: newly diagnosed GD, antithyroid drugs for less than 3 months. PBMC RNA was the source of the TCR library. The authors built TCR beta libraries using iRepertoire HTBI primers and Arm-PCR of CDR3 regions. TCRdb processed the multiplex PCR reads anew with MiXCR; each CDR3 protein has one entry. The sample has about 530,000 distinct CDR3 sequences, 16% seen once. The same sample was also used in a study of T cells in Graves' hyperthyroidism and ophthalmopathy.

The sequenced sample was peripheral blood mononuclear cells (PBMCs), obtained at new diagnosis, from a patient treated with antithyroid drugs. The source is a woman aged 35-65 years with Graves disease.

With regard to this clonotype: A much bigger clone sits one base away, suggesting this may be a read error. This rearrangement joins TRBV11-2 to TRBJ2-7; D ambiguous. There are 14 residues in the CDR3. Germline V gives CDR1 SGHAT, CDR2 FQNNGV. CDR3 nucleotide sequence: TGTGCCGGCAGCTTAGTACACAACTCCTACGAGCAGTACTTC. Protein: CAGSLVHNSYEQYF.

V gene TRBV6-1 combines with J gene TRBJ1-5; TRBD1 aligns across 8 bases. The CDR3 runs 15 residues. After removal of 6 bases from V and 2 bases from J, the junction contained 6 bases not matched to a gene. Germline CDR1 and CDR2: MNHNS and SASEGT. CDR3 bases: TGTGCCAGCAGGCCGCCGGGACAGGGCAATCAGCCCCAGCATTTT. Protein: CASRPPGQGNQPQHF.

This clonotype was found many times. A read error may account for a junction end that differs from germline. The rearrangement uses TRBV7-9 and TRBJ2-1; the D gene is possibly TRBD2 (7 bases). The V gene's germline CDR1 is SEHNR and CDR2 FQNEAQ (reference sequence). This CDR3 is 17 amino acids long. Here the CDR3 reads CASSLGGAASSYNEQFF. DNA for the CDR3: TGCGCCAGCAGCTTGGGGGGGGCCGCCAGCTCCTACAATGAGCAGTTCTTC.

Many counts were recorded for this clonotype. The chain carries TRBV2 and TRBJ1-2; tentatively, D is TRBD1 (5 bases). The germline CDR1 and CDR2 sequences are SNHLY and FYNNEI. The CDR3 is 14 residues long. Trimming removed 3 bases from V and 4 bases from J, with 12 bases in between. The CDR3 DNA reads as TGTGCCAGCAGTGACGGCCAGGGCGCCTATGGCTACACCTTC. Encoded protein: CASSDGQGAYGYTF.

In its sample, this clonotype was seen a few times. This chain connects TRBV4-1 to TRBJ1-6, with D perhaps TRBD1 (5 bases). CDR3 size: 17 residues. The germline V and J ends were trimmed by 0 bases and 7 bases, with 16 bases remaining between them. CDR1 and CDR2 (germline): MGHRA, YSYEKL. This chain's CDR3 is CASSQDQPWGGNSPLHF. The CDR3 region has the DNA TGCGCCAGCAGCCAAGATCAGCCTTGGGGGGGGAATTCACCCCTCCACTTT.

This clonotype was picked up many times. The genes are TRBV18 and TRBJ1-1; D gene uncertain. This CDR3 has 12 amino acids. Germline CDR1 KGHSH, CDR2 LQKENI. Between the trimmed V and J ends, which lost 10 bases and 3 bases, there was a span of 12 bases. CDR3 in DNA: TGTGCCACCTCCCAGGCGGACACTGAAGCTTTCTTT. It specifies CATSQADTEAFF. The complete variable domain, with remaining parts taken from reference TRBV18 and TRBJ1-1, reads NAGVMQNPRHLVRRRGQEARLRCSPMKGHSHVYWYRQLPEEGLKFMVYLQKENIIDESGMPKERFSAEFPKEGPSILRIQQVVRGDSAAYFCATSQADTEAFFGQGTRLTVV.

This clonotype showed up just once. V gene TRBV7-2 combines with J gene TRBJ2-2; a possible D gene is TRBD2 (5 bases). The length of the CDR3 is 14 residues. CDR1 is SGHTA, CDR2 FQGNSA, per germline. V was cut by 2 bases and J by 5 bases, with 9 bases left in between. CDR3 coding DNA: TGTGCCAGCAGCTTATTTACTAGTACCGGGGAGCTGTTTTTT. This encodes CASSLFTSTGELFF.

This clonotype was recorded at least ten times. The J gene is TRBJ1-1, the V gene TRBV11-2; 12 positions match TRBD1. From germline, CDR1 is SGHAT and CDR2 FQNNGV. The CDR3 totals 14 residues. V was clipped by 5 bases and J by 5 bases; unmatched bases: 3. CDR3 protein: CASSGTGGLTEAFF. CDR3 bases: TGTGCCAGCAGCGGGACAGGGGGCCTTACTGAAGCTTTCTTT.

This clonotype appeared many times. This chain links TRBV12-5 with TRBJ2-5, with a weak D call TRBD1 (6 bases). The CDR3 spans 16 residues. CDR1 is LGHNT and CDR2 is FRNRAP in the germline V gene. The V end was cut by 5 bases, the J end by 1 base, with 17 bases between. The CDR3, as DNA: TGTGCTAGTGGTCAGGGGCTGTCCGGCCTCCAAGAGACCCAGTACTTC. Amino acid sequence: CASGQGLSGLQETQYF.

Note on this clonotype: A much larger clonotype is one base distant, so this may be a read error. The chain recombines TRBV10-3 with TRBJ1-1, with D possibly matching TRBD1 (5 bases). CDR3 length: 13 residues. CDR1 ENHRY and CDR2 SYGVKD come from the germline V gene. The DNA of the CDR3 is TGTGCCATCGGTCCCAGGGTAGTCGATGAAACTTTCTTT. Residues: CAIGPRVVDETFF.

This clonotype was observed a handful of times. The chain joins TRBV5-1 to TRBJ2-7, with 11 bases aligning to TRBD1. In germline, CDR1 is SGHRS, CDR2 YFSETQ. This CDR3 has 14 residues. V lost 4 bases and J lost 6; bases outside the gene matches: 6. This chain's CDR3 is CASSLRTGGVEQYF. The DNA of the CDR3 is TGCGCCAGCAGCCTACGGACAGGGGGCGTCGAGCAGTACTTC.

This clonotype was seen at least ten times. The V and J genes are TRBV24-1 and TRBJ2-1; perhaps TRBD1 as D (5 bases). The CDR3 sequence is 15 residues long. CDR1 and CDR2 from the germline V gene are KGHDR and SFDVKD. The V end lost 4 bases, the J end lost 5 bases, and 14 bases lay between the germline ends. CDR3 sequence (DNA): TGTGCCACCAGTGACCCCTTTGACAGCAACAATGAGCAGTTCTTC. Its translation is CATSDPFDSNNEQFF.

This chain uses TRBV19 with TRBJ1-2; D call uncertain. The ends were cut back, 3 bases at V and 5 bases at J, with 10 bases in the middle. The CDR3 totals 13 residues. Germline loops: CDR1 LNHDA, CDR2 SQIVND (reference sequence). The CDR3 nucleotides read TGTGCCAGTAGTATCTTGGACTATTATGGCTACACCTTC. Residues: CASSILDYYGYTF. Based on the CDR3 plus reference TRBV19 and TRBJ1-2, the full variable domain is DGGITQSPKYLFRKEGQNVTLSCEQNLNHDAMYWYRQDPGQGLRLIYYSQIVNDFQKGDIAEGYSVSREKKESFPLTVTSAQKNPTAFYLCASSILDYYGYTFGSGTRLTVV.

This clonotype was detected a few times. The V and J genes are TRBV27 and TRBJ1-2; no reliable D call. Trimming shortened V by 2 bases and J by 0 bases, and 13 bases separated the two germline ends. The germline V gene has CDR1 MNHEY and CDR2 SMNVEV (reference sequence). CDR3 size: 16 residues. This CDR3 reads CASSLKVDRANYGYTF. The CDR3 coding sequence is TGTGCCAGCAGTTTAAAGGTCGACCGAGCTAACTATGGCTACACCTTC.

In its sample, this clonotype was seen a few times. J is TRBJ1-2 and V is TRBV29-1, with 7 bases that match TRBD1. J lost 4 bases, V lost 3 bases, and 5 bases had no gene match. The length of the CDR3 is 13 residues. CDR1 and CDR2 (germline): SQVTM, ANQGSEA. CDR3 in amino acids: CSVDGGGSYGYTF. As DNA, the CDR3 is TGCAGCGTTGACGGAGGGGGCAGCTATGGCTACACCTTC.

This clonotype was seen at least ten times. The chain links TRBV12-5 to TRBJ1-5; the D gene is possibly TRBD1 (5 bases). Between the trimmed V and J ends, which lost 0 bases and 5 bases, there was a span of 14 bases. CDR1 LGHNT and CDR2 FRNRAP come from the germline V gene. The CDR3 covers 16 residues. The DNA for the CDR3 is TGTGCTAGTGGTTTGGTACTTGGGGGAACGGATCAGCCCCAGCATTTT. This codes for CASGLVLGGTDQPQHF.

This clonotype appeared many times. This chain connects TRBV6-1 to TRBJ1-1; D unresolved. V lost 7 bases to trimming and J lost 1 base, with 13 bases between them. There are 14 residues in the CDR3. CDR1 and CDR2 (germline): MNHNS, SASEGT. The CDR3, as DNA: TGTGCCAGCATCCCGAATCGACAGAACACTGAAGCTTTCTTT. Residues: CASIPNRQNTEAFF.

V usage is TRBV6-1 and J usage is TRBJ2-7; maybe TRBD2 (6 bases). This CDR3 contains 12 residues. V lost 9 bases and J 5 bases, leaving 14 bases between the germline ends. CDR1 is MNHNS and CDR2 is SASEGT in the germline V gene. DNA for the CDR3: TGTGCCAGTGGCGGAGGGCCCCACGAGCAGTACTTC. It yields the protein CASGGGPHEQYF.

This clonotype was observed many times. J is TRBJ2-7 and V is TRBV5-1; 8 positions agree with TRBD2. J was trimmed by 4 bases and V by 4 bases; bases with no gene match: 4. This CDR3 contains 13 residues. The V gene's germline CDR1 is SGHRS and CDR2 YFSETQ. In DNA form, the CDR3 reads TGCGCCAGCAGCATAGCTAGCGGGTACGAGCAGTACTTC. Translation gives CASSIASGYEQYF. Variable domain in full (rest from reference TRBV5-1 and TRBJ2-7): KAGVTQTPRYLIKTRGQQVTLSCSPISGHRSVSWYQQTPGQGLQFLFEYFSETQRNKGNFPGRFSGRQFSNSRSEMNVSTLELGDSALYLCASSIASGYEQYFGPGTRLTVT.

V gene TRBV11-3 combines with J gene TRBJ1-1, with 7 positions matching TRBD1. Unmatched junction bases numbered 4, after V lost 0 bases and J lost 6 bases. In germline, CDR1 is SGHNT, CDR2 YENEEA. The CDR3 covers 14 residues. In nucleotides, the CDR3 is TGTGCCAGCAGCTTAGAAAACAGGGGTGCTGAAGCTTTCTTT. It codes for CASSLENRGAEAFF.

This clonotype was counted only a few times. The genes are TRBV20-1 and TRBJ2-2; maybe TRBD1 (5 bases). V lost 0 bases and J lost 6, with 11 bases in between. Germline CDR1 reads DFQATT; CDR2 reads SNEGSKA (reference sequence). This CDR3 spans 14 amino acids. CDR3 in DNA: TGCAGTGCTAGAGATCCGAGACAGCCCGGGGAGCTGTTTTTT. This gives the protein CSARDPRQPGELFF.

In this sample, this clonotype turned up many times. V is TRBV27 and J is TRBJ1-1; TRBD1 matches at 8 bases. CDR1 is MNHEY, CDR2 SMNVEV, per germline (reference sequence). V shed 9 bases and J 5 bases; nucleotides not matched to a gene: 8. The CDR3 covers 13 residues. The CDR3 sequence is CASGDRGRTEAFF. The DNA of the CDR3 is TGTGCCAGTGGAGACAGGGGAAGGACTGAAGCTTTCTTT.

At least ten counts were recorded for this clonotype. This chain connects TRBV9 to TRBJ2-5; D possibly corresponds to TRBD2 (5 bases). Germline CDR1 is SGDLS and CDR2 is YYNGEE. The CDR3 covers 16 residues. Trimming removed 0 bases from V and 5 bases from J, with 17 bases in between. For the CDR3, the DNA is TGTGCCAGCAGCGTAGGGCCAGAGGGATTGTCGGAGACCCAGTACTTC. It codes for CASSVGPEGLSETQYF.

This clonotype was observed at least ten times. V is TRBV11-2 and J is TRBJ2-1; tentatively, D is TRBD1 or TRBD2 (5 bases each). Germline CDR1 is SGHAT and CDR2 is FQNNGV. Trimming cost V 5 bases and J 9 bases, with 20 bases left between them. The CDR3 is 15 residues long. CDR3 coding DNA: TGTGCCAGCAGCCCCGGGACCTACTGGGACGCTGAGCAGTTCTTC. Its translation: CASSPGTYWDAEQFF. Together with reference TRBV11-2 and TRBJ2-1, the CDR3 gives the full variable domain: EAGVAQSPRYKIIEKRQSVAFWCNPISGHATLYWYQQILGQGPKLLIQFQNNGVVDDSQLPKDRFSAERLKGVDSTLKIQPAKLEDSAVYLCASSPGTYWDAEQFFGPGTRLTVL.

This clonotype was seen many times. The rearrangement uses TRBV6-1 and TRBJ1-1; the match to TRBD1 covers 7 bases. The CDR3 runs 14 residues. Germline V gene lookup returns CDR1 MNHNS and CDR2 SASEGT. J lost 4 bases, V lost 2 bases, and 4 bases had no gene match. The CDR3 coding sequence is TGTGCCAGCAGTGAATCCAGGGGGGTCACTGAAGCTTTCTTT. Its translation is CASSESRGVTEAFF.

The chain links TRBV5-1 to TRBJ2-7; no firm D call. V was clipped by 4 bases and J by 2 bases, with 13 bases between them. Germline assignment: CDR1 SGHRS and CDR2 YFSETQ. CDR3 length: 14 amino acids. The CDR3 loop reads CASSPSDGPYEQYF. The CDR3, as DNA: TGCGCCAGCAGCCCTAGTGACGGACCCTACGAGCAGTACTTC.

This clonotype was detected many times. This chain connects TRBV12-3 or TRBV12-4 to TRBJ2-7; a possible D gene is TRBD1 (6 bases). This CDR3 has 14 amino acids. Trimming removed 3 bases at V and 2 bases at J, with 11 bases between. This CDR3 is CASSFQGLAYEQYF. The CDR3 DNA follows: TGTGCCAGCAGTTTTCAGGGGTTGGCCTACGAGCAGTACTTC.

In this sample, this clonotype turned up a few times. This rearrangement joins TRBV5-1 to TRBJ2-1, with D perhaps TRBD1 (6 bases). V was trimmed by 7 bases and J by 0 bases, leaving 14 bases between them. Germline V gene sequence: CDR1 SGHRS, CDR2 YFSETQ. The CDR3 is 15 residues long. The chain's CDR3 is CASRTDSGSYNEQFF. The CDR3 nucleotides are TGCGCCAGCCGGACAGATTCGGGCTCCTACAATGAGCAGTTCTTC. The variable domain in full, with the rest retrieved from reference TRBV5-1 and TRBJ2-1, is KAGVTQTPRYLIKTRGQQVTLSCSPISGHRSVSWYQQTPGQGLQFLFEYFSETQRNKGNFPGRFSGRQFSNSRSEMNVSTLELGDSALYLCASRTDSGSYNEQFFGPGTRLTVL.

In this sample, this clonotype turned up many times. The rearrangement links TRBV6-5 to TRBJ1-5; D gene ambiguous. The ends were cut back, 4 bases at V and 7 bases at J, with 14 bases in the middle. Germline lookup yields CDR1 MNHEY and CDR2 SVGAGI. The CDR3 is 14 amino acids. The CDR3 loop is CASSSLGMGQPQHF. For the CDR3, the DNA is TGTGCCAGCAGTTCTCTGGGGATGGGGCAGCCCCAGCATTTT.